Listed below are T cell receptor beta chains from one sample, sequenced in a study of graft-versus-host responses after intestinal transplantation. Their antigens are not known. Clones were read by immunoSEQ multiplex PCR, and TCRdb kept only the in-frame ones, dropping some. The sample records fewer than 65,000 clones, around 92% being singletons. Sequencing was performed on unstimulated CD4+ T cells sorted from spleen or lymph node cells, taken before transplant. Every receptor here comes from a human donor who was the organ donor for an intestinal transplant. Each CDR3 is given with its conserved first and last residue. The order of the fields is V gene, J gene, D gene, CDR3 protein, CDR3 DNA. D genes are given only for firm matches.

V: TRBV19
J: TRBJ2-7
D: TRBD1
CDR3: CASSRTGGNEQYF
DNA: TGTGCCAGTAGTCGGACAGGGGGCAACGAGCAGTACTTC

V: TRBV4-3
J: TRBJ2-2
D: TRBD1
CDR3: CASSRDSPRGTGELFF
DNA: TGCGCCAGCAGCCGGGACAGTCCACGCGGCACCGGGGAGCTGTTTTTT

V: TRBV11-2
J: TRBJ2-7
D: TRBD1
CDR3: CASSFRGQGDGEQYF
DNA: TGTGCCAGCAGCTTCCGAGGACAGGGGGATGGCGAGCAGTACTTC

V: TRBV4-2
J: TRBJ2-7
D: TRBD2
CDR3: CASSQENRGLAGAIYEQYF
DNA: TGTGCCAGCAGCCAAGAAAATAGGGGACTAGCGGGAGCTATCTACGAGCAGTACTTC

V: TRBV29-1
J: TRBJ1-2
D: TRBD1
CDR3: CSVRTGGDYGYTF
DNA: TGCAGCGTCCGGACAGGGGGCGACTATGGCTACACCTTC

V: TRBV20-1
J: TRBJ2-1
D: .
CDR3: CSAVDRSEQFF
DNA: TGCAGTGCGGTAGACAGGTCTGAGCAGTTCTTC

V: TRBV5-1
J: TRBJ2-3
D: TRBD2
CDR3: CASSASGPGTDTQYF
DNA: TGCGCCAGCAGCGCTAGCGGCCCGGGGACAGATACGCAGTATTTT

V: TRBV11-3
J: TRBJ2-2
D: TRBD2
CDR3: CASSPGLAGGKSGGELFF
DNA: TGTGCCAGCAGCCCCGGACTAGCGGGAGGAAAATCGGGCGGGGAGCTGTTTTTT

V: TRBV2
J: TRBJ2-7
D: .
CDR3: CASRPYGYEQYF
DNA: TGTGCCAGCAGGCCCTACGGCTACGAGCAGTACTTC

V: TRBV7-2
J: TRBJ1-6
D: .
CDR3: CASSFNNVRASPLHF
DNA: TGTGCCAGCAGCTTCAACAACGTCAGGGCTTCACCCCTCCACTTT

V: TRBV28
J: TRBJ2-1
D: .
CDR3: CASTKGGGGHNEQFF
DNA: TGTGCCAGCACCAAAGGGGGGGGAGGGCACAATGAGCAGTTCTTC

V: TRBV9
J: TRBJ2-3
D: .
CDR3: CASSVEGGIKLTDTQYF
DNA: TGTGCCAGCAGCGTAGAAGGCGGGATCAAACTCACAGATACGCAGTATTTT

V: TRBV30
J: TRBJ2-7
D: .
CDR3: CAWSQTRGYEQYF
DNA: TGTGCCTGGAGCCAAACCCGGGGCTACGAGCAGTACTTC

V: TRBV7-8
J: TRBJ1-1
D: .
CDR3: CASSLLGTWGVNTEAFF
DNA: TGTGCCAGCAGCTTACTAGGGACTTGGGGTGTGAACACTGAAGCTTTCTTT

V: TRBV28
J: TRBJ2-2
D: .
CDR3: CASSLLGGGTGELFF
DNA: TGTGCCAGCAGTTTATTGGGAGGGGGGACCGGGGAGCTGTTTTTT

V: TRBV6-1
J: TRBJ1-5
D: TRBD1
CDR3: CASSEGQVRNQPQHF
DNA: TGTGCCAGCAGTGAGGGACAGGTTAGGAATCAGCCCCAGCATTTT

V: TRBV7-2
J: TRBJ1-2
D: .
CDR3: CASSRPQGIGGYTF
DNA: TGTGCCAGCAGCCGGCCCCAGGGAATCGGCGGCTACACCTTC

V: TRBV23-1
J: TRBJ2-6
D: TRBD1
CDR3: CASSQTSGGPFFSGANVLTF
DNA: TGCGCCAGCAGTCAAACGTCAGGGGGCCCCTTCTTCTCTGGGGCCAACGTCCTGACTTTC

V: TRBV13
J: TRBJ2-3
D: .
CDR3: CASTLVDSRAQYF
DNA: TGTGCCAGCACCCTAGTTGACTCCCGAGCGCAGTATTTT

V: TRBV19
J: TRBJ2-5
D: .
CDR3: CASSIQDLEGETQYF
DNA: TGTGCCAGTAGTATACAGGACTTGGAGGGAGAGACCCAGTACTTC

V: TRBV30
J: TRBJ2-2
D: .
CDR3: CAWAPSRTGELFF
DNA: TGTGCCTGGGCCCCCAGTCGCACCGGGGAGCTGTTTTTT

V: TRBV27
J: TRBJ2-5
D: .
CDR3: CARRETQYF
DNA: TGTGCCCGGAGGGAGACCCAGTACTTC

V: TRBV6-1
J: TRBJ1-5
D: .
CDR3: CASRTDSNQPQHF
DNA: TGTGCCAGCAGGACAGACTCCAATCAGCCCCAGCATTTT

V: TRBV4-1
J: TRBJ2-2
D: .
CDR3: CASSQEWLAHTGELFF
DNA: TGCGCCAGCAGCCAAGAATGGCTAGCCCACACCGGGGAGCTGTTTTTT

V: TRBV9
J: TRBJ2-1
D: .
CDR3: CASSPILNYEQFF
DNA: TGTGCCAGCAGCCCAATTTTGAACTACGAGCAGTTCTTC